The next 6 T cell receptor beta chains were all read from a single sample in a study of T cell responses to AZD1222 COVID-19 vaccine. Data came from immunoSEQ multiplex PCR; TCRdb stores just in-frame clones and leaves some out. Of some 200,000 clones listed, roughly 93% were seen once; the top ten hold nearly 1%. This specimen was peripheral blood, taken on day 0 of AZD1222 vaccination. The receptor source for this set is an adult in good health.

The chain carries TRBV7-9 and TRBJ1-1; TRBD1 might be the D (6 bases). The CDR3 spans 16 residues. CDR1 is SEHNR and CDR2 is FQNEAQ in the germline V gene (reference sequence). The V end was cut by 6 bases, the J end by 3 bases, with 20 bases between. The CDR3 loop is CASSMGAGGTDTEAFF. The CDR3 nucleotides are TGTGCCAGCAGTATGGGGGCAGGAGGTACCGACACTGAAGCTTTCTTT.

V is TRBV7-3 and J is TRBJ2-1; D not certain. This CDR3 has 15 amino acids. Trimming removed 5 bases at V and 2 bases at J, with 13 bases between. CDR1 is SGHTA, CDR2 FQGTGA, per germline. CDR3 DNA: TGTGCCAGCAGCCAGTTAGTCGGAGCCTACAATGAGCAGTTCTTC. This sequence encodes CASSQLVGAYNEQFF.

This chain links TRBV7-3 with TRBJ1-2, with a weak D call TRBD1 (5 bases). The V end lost 5 bases, the J end lost 4 bases, and 20 bases lay between the germline ends. CDR1 is SGHTA, CDR2 FQGTGA, per germline. CDR3 length: 16 amino acids. CDR3 in DNA: TGTGCCAGCAGCCCTAACGGGCGGAGGGGCGGCTATGGCTACACCTTC. Translated, it gives CASSPNGRRGGYGYTF.

The chain couples TRBV10-3 to TRBJ2-2, with 7 bases lining up with TRBD1. V lost 6 bases, J lost 0 bases, and 4 bases stayed unmatched. In germline, CDR1 is ENHRY, CDR2 SYGVKD. This CDR3 contains 15 residues. The CDR3 DNA reads TGTGCCATCAGGCTAGGGACAGCGAACACCGGGGAGCTGTTTTTT. It translates to CAIRLGTANTGELFF.

The V and J genes are TRBV7-9 and TRBJ2-7; D call uncertain. Germline V CDR1 and CDR2: SEHNR, FQNEAQ (reference sequence). Trimming stripped 5 bases from V and 1 base from J, with 12 bases between. CDR3 length: 14 amino acids. The CDR3 nucleotides are TGTGCCAGCAGCCACCCCCGTCGTTCCTACGAGCAGTACTTC. Translation: CASSHPRRSYEQYF.

The CDR3 spells CASRPTGGEANEKLFF. The CDR3 nucleotides are TGTGCCAGCAGACCCACAGGGGGCGAGGCTAATGAAAAACTGTTTTTT. The gene calls are TRBV7-9 and TRBJ1-4; TRBD1 matches at 9 bases. Trimming removed 6 bases from V and 3 bases from J; junction bases left unmatched: 8. This CDR3 has 16 amino acids. In germline, CDR1 is SEHNR, CDR2 FQNEAQ (reference sequence).